The 21 T cell receptor beta chains reported below all come from one sample, sequenced in a study of T cell repertoires in cytomegalovirus infection. Their antigens are not known. TCRdb processed the reads anew with MiXCR; each CDR3 protein has one entry. The data contain about 570,000 distinct CDR3 sequences, roughly 43% of them singletons. Specimen: cultured PBMCs, collected from culture after CMV antigen stimulation. Receptors were obtained from a human donor in good health (CMV status not recorded). Some clones in this sample may be carry-over from other donors' samples.

The gene calls are TRBV10-3 and TRBJ2-5; tentative D call: TRBD2 (6 bases). The V end was cut by 6 bases, the J end by 1 base, with 9 bases between. Germline CDR1 is ENHRY and CDR2 is SYGVKD. The CDR3 has 13 residues. CDR3 bases: TGTGCCATCAGCCCGACTAGCCAAGAGACCCAGTACTTC. It is translated as CAISPTSQETQYF.

V usage is TRBV14 and J usage is TRBJ1-5; no definite D call. The CDR3 has 15 amino acids. Germline V gives CDR1 SGHDN, CDR2 FVKESK. Trimming removed 2 bases from V and 5 bases from J, with 13 bases in between. In DNA form, the CDR3 reads TGTGCCAGCAGCCAACGGCCCGCGGGCTATCAGCCCCAGCATTTT. Its translation is CASSQRPAGYQPQHF.

The J gene is TRBJ2-1, the V gene TRBV5-1; 14 nucleotides match TRBD2. CDR3 size: 15 residues. The J segment lost 8 bases and the V segment lost 4 bases, leaving 5 bases of the junction unmatched. The germline V gene encodes CDR1 SGHRS and CDR2 YFSETQ. CDR3 in DNA: TGCGCCAGCAGCCCCGGGACTAGCGGGGGCTATGAGCAGTTCTTC. Translation gives CASSPGTSGGYEQFF.

This rearrangement joins TRBV6-6 to TRBJ1-5; TRBD1 might be the D (5 bases). The V and J ends lost 7 bases and 4 bases respectively, with 23 bases between them. This CDR3 is 17 amino acids long. The germline gives CDR1 MNHNY, CDR2 SVGAGI (reference sequence). The CDR3 DNA reads TGTGCCAGCACCCCGGGGCTCACCTCATATGGGAATCAGCCCCAGCATTTT. This codes for CASTPGLTSYGNQPQHF.

This clonotype was seen more than once but under ten times. V and J are TRBV6-2 or TRBV6-3 and TRBJ1-5, with D perhaps TRBD1 (6 bases). Looked up from germline, CDR1 is MNHEY and CDR2 is SVGEGT. The CDR3 consists of 15 residues. Trimming removed 4 bases at V and 4 bases at J, with 14 bases between. DNA of the CDR3: TGTGCCAGCAGTTTCTTGGGCAGGGGTAATCAGCCCCAGCATTTT. It translates to CASSFLGRGNQPQHF.

There are a few counts of this clonotype. V and J are TRBV5-1 and TRBJ2-3; D is uncertain. CDR1 SGHRS and CDR2 YFSETQ come from the germline V gene. CDR3 length equals 14 residues. V lost 1 base to trimming and J lost 3 bases, with 9 bases between them. CDR3 nucleotides: TGCGCCAGCAGCTTGCCCCAGAAGACAGATACGCAGTATTTT. It is translated as CASSLPQKTDTQYF.

This chain links TRBV7-8 with TRBJ1-1, with 7 bases that match TRBD1. Germline V CDR1 and CDR2: SGHVS, FQNEAQ. V lost 6 bases to trimming and J lost 3 bases; unmatched junction nucleotides: 10. The CDR3 is 15 residues long. Here the CDR3 reads CASRKRGTVDTEAFF. The CDR3 bases are TGTGCCAGCAGGAAACGAGGGACAGTGGACACTGAAGCTTTCTTT.

Regarding this clonotype: An end of the junction does not agree with germline; a read error may underlie this. V usage is TRBV4-1 and J usage is TRBJ2-2; 7 bases are a match to TRBD2. The germline gives CDR1 MGHRA, CDR2 YSYEKL. The CDR3 covers 19 residues. This CDR3 reads CASSQAVPTSGANTGELFF. CDR3 in DNA: TGTGCCAGCAGCCAAGCGGTCCCAACAAGCGGGGCGAACACCGGGGAGCTGTTTTTT.

This clonotype was recorded a few times. The chain combines TRBV20-1 with TRBJ2-5, with TRBD1 matching 8 bases. The CDR3 spans 14 residues. The germline V gene encodes CDR1 DFQATT and CDR2 SNEGSKA (reference sequence). With V trimmed by 6 bases and J by 2 bases, 8 bases remained unmatched. The CDR3: CSAGWTGSQETQYF. In nucleotides, the CDR3 is TGCAGTGCCGGTTGGACAGGGTCGCAAGAGACCCAGTACTTC.

This chain links TRBV19 with TRBJ1-4; D call uncertain. From germline, CDR1 is LNHDA and CDR2 SQIVND (reference sequence). The CDR3 contains 16 residues. Trimming pared 5 bases from V and 0 bases from J, leaving 13 bases between. This CDR3 reads CASSSTIRATNEKLFF. The CDR3 nucleotides read TGTGCCAGTAGTTCGACGATAAGAGCAACTAATGAAAAACTGTTTTTT.

The V and J genes are TRBV7-2 and TRBJ2-7; D might be TRBD1 (5 bases). In germline, CDR1 is SGHTA, CDR2 FQGNSA. The CDR3 consists of 11 residues. V lost 5 bases, J lost 6 bases, and 8 bases lay in between. The CDR3 protein is CASSQGAEQYF. CDR3 in DNA: TGTGCCAGCAGCCAAGGGGCCGAGCAGTACTTC.

The chain links TRBV7-8 to TRBJ2-5; 10 bases align to TRBD2. The CDR3 runs to 16 residues. V dropped 2 bases and J dropped 4; count of bases not matched to a gene: 7. CDR1 is SGHVS, CDR2 FQNEAQ, per germline. The CDR3 nucleotides read TGTGCCAGCAGCTTAAGAAGCGGGGGGGCGGTAGAGACCCAGTACTTC. Protein product: CASSLRSGGAVETQYF.

This clonotype showed up many times. This rearrangement joins TRBV7-2 to TRBJ2-1; D is possibly TRBD1 (6 bases). Deletions cut 5 bases from V and 6 bases from J, with 11 bases between. This CDR3 region has 13 residues. The germline CDR1 and CDR2 sequences are SGHTA and FQGNSA. The CDR3 region is CASSRQVGNEQFF. The CDR3 DNA sequence: TGTGCCAGCAGCCGACAGGTTGGCAATGAGCAGTTCTTC.

The genes are TRBV12-3 or TRBV12-4 and TRBJ2-7, with TRBD2 identical over 10 bases. The CDR3 consists of 15 residues. Unmatched junction bases numbered 6, after V lost 5 bases and J lost 2 bases. CDR3 sequence reads: CASSPLAGAPYEQYF. The CDR3 coding sequence is TGTGCCAGCAGTCCTCTAGCGGGAGCGCCCTACGAGCAGTACTTC.

This clonotype has only a few counts. The rearrangement uses TRBV7-8 and TRBJ1-1, with D uncertain. CDR3 length equals 11 residues. Germline CDR1 and CDR2: SGHVS and FQNEAQ. V was pared by 1 base and J by 8 bases, with 5 bases between. The CDR3 sequence: CASSLEREAFF. CDR3 DNA: TGTGCCAGCAGCTTAGAAAGAGAAGCTTTCTTT.

The chain recombines TRBV18 with TRBJ2-7; no reliable D call. V lost 3 bases and J 1 base, leaving 7 bases between the germline ends. The CDR3 length is 13 residues. Germline CDR1 KGHSH, CDR2 LQKENI. The CDR3 DNA reads TGTGCCAGCTCACCGCCCCAATCCTACGAGCAGTACTTC. It translates to CASSPPQSYEQYF.

The chain joins TRBV7-9 to TRBJ2-7, with TRBD2 matching over 7 bases. V dropped 0 bases and J dropped 0; count of bases not matched to a gene: 2. Looked up from germline, CDR1 is SEHNR and CDR2 is FQNEAQ (reference sequence). There are 15 residues in the CDR3. The CDR3 DNA reads TGTGCCAGCAGCTTAGCGGGACTACCCTCCTACGAGCAGTACTTC. Encoded protein: CASSLAGLPSYEQYF.

The gene calls are TRBV30 and TRBJ2-5; TRBD2 is a possible D gene (6 bases). The CDR3 contains 15 residues. Trimming stripped 2 bases from V and 4 bases from J, with 17 bases between. The V gene's germline CDR1 is GTSNPN and CDR2 SVGIG (reference sequence). CDR3 in DNA: TGTGCCTGGAGTAAGATAGCGGCCCTCGGAGAGACCCAGTACTTC. Translation gives CAWSKIAALGETQYF. The full variable domain, in which reference TRBV30 and TRBJ2-5 provide the parts outside the CDR3, is SQTIHQWPATLVQPVGSPLSLECTVEGTSNPNLYWYRQAAGRGLQLLFYSVGIGQISSEVPQNLSASRPQDRQFILSSKKLLLSDSGFYLCAWSKIAALGETQYFGPGTRLLVL.

This clonotype has a handful of counts. The chain uses TRBV7-9 and TRBJ1-5; D is unclear. Trimming cost V 1 base and J 6 bases, with 7 bases left between them. Germline V lookup: CDR1 SEHNR, CDR2 FQNEAQ (reference sequence). This CDR3 spans 13 amino acids. The CDR3 region has the DNA TGTGCCAGCAGCTTAGACGCGGTTCAGCCCCAGCATTTT. Translation gives CASSLDAVQPQHF.

The V and J genes are TRBV19 and TRBJ2-1; a weak D match, TRBD2 (6 bases). This CDR3 has 16 amino acids. In germline, CDR1 is LNHDA, CDR2 SQIVND (reference sequence). The V end was cut by 3 bases, the J end by 5 bases, with 17 bases between. CDR3 coding DNA: TGTGCCAGTAGTATTAGATTGCGGGGACCGAACAATGAGCAGTTCTTC. Amino acids: CASSIRLRGPNNEQFF.

The chain has TRBV12-3 or TRBV12-4 and TRBJ1-2; D is unclear. The CDR3 covers 14 residues. The germline V and J ends were trimmed by 1 base and 7 bases, with 13 bases remaining between them. The CDR3 is CASSLGKEVGGYTF. As DNA, the CDR3 is TGTGCCAGCAGTTTAGGGAAGGAAGTAGGTGGCTACACCTTC.